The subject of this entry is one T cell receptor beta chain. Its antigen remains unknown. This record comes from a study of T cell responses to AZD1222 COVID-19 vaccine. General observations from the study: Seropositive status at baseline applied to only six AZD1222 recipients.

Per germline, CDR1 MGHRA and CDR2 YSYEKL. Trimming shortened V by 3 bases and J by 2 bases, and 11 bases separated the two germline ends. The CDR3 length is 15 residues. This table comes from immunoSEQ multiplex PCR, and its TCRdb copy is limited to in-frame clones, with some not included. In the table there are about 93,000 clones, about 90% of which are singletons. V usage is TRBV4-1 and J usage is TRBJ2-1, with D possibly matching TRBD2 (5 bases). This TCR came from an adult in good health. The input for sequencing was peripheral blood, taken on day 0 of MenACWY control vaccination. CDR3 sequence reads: CASSHSPGTYNEQFF. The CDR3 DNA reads TGCGCCAGCAGCCATTCTCCCGGGACCTACAATGAGCAGTTCTTC.